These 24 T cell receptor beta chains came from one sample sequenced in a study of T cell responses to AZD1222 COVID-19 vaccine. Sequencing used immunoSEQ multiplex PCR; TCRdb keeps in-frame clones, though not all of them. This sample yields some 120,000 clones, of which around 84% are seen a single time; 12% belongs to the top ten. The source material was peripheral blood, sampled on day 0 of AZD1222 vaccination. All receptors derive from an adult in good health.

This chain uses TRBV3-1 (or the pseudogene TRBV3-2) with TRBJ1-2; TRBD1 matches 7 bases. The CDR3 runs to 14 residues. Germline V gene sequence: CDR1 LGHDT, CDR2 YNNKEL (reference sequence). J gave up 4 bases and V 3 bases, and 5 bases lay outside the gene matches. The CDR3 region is CASSQGRGTYGYTF. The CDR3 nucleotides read TGTGCCAGCAGCCAGGGCAGGGGGACCTATGGCTACACCTTC.

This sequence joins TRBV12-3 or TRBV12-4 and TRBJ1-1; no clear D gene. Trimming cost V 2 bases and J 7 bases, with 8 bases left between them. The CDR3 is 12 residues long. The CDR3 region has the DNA TGTGCCAGCAGTTTATGGTCAGGTGAAGCTTTCTTT. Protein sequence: CASSLWSGEAFF.

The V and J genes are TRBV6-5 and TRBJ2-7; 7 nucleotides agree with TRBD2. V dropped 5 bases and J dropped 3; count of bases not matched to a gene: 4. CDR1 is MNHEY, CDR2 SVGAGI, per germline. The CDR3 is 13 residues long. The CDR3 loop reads CASSIASGYEQYF. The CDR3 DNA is TGTGCCAGCAGTATTGCTAGCGGCTACGAGCAGTACTTC.

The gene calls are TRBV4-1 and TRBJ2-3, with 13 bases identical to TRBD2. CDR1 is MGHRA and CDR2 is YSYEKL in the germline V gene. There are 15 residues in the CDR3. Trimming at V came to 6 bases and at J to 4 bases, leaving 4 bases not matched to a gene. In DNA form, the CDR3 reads TGCGCCAGCAGTCTTGGACTAGCGGGGGCAGATACGCAGTATTTT. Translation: CASSLGLAGADTQYF.

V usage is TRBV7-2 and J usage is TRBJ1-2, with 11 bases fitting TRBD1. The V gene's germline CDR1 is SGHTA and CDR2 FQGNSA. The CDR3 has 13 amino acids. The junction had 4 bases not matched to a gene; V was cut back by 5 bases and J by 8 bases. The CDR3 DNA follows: TGTGCCAGCAGCCCAGGACAGGGGGCCGGCTACACCTTC. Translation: CASSPGQGAGYTF.

CDR3 nucleotides: TGTGCCAGCAGTGAAAGACAGGTTTATGGCTACACCTTC. This gives the protein CASSERQVYGYTF. The chain uses TRBV2 and TRBJ1-2; weak D call: TRBD1 (6 bases). Germline V gene sequence: CDR1 SNHLY, CDR2 FYNNEI. V lost 2 bases and J lost 5, with 9 bases in between. This CDR3 region has 13 residues.

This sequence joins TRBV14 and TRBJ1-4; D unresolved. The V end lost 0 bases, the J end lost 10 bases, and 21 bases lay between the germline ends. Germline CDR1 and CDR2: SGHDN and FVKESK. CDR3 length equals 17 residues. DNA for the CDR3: TGTGCCAGCAGCCAAGAACCACTGGACGTTTTACGGGGAAAACTGTTTTTT. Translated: CASSQEPLDVLRGKLFF.

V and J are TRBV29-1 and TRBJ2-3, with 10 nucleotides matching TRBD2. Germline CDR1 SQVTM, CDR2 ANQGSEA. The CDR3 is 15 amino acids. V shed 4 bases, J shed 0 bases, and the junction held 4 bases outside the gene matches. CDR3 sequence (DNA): TGCAGCGTTGGGGGGACTAGCGAAAGCACAGATACGCAGTATTTT. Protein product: CSVGGTSESTDTQYF.

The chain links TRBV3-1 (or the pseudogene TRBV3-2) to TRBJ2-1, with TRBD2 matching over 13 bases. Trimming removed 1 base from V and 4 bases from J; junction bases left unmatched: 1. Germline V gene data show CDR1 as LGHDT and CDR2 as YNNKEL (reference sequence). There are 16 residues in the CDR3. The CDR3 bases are TGTGCCAGCAGCCAAGGGACTAGCGGGGGTTACAATGAGCAGTTCTTC. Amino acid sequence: CASSQGTSGGYNEQFF.

DNA for the CDR3: TGTGCCAGCAGCACCAGCGGGGGGGCGATTGACACCGGGGAGCTGTTTTTT. This sequence encodes CASSTSGGAIDTGELFF. The J gene is TRBJ2-2, the V gene TRBV7-2; 10 nucleotides match TRBD2. With V trimmed by 5 bases and J by 3 bases, 9 bases remained unmatched. The CDR3 is made up of 17 amino acids. The germline CDR1 and CDR2 sequences are SGHTA and FQGNSA.

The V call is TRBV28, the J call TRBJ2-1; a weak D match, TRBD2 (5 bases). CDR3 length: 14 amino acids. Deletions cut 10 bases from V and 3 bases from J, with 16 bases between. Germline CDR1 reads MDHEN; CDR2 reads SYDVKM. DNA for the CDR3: TGTGCCACCTCTAGTGGGAGTAACTACAATGAGCAGTTCTTC. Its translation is CATSSGSNYNEQFF.

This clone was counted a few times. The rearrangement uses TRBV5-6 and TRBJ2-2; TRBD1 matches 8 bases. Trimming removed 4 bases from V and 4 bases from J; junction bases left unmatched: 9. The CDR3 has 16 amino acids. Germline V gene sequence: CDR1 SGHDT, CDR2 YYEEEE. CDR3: CASSQTGVDGTGELFF. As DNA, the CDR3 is TGTGCCAGCAGCCAGACAGGGGTCGATGGCACCGGGGAGCTGTTTTTT.

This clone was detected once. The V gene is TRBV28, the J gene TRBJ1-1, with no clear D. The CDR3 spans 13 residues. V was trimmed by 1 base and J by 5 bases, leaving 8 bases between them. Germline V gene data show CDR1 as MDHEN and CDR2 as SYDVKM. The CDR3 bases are TGTGCCAGCAGTTTATTCGGTAGTACTGAAGCTTTCTTT. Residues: CASSLFGSTEAFF.

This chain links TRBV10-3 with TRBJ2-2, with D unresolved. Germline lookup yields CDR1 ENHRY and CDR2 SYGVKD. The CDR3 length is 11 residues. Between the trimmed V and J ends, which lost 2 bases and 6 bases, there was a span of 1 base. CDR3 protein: CAISEPGELFF. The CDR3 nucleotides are TGTGCCATCAGTGAGCCCGGGGAGCTGTTTTTT.

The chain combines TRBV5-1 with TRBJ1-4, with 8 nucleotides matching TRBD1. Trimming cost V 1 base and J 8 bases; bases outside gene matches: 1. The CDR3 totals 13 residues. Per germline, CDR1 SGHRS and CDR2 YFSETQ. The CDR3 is CASSLNRGEKLFF. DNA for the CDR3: TGCGCCAGCAGCTTGAACAGGGGGGAAAAACTGTTTTTT.

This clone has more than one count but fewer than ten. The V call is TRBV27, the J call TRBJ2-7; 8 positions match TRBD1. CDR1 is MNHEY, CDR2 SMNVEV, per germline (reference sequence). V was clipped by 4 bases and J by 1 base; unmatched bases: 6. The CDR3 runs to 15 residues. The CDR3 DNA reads TGTGCCAGCAGTTCGATCAGGGGGCAGTCCTACGAGCAGTACTTC. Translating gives CASSSIRGQSYEQYF.

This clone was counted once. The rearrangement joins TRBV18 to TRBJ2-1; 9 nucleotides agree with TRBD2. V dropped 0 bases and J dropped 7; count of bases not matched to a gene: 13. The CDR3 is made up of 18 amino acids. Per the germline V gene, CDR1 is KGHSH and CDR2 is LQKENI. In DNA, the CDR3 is TGTGCCAGCTCACCACCCAACCTTAGCGGGGGAACGGGGAATGAGCAGTTCTTC. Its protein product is CASSPPNLSGGTGNEQFF.

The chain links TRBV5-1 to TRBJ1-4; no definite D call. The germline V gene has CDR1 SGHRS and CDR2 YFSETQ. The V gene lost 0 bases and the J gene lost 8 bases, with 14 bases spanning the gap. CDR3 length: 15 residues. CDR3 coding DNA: TGCGCCAGCAGCTTGGCCGCGAGGGCGGAGGAAAAACTGTTTTTT. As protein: CASSLAARAEEKLFF.

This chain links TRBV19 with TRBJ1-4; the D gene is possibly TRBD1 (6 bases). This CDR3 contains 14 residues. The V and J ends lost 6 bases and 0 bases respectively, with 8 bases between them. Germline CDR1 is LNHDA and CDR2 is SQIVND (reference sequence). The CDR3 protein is CASSRTATNEKLFF. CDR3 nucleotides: TGTGCCAGTAGCAGGACAGCAACTAATGAAAAACTGTTTTTT.

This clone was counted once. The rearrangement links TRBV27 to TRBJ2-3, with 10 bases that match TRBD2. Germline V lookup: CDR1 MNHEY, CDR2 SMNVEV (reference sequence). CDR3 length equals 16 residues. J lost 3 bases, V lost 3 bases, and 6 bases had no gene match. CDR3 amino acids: CASSFRSSGGTDTQYF. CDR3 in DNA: TGTGCCAGCAGTTTTAGGTCTAGCGGGGGTACAGATACGCAGTATTTT.

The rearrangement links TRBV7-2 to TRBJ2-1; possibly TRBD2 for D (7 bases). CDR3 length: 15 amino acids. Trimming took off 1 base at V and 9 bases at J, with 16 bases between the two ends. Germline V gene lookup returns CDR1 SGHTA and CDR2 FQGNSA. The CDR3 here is CASSLGTRGAGEQFF. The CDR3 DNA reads TGTGCCAGCAGCTTAGGTACCCGGGGGGCAGGTGAGCAGTTCTTC.

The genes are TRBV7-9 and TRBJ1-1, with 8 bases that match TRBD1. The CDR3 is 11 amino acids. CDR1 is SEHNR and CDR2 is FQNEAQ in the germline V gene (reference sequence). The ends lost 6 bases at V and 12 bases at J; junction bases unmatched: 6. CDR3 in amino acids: CASSQDRVPFF. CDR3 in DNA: TGTGCCAGCAGTCAGGACAGGGTACCTTTCTTT.

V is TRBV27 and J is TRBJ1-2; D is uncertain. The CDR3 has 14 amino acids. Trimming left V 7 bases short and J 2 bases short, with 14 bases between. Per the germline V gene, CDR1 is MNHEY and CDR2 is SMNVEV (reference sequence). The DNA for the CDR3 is TGTGCCAGCATGTTGAGTGTAGGGAACTATGGCTACACCTTC. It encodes CASMLSVGNYGYTF.

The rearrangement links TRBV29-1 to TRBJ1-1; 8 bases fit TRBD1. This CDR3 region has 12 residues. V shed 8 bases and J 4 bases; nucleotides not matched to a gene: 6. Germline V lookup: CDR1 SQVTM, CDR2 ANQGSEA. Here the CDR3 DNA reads TGCAGCTCCCGGACAGGGAGCACTGAAGCTTTCTTT. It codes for CSSRTGSTEAFF.